The clone carrying this T cell receptor (beta chain) was detected only a few times. What it binds is unknown. The data derive from a study of beta chain features in type 1 diabetes. Study results and limitations: A pattern of fewer insertions and more deletions at VDJ junctions was seen in type 1 diabetes patients. Relative to healthy donors, patients appeared to have naive, central memory and Treg TCRB repertoires that were more similar.

Expressed TCRB transcripts were sequenced after all isolated RNA was converted to cDNA. Using immunoSEQ multiplex PCR, the repertoire was profiled, and TCRdb retains in-frame clones only, with some absent. The sample gives about 140,000 clones, less than 8.5% of which show up once; under 1.5% is in the top ten. Germline V gives CDR1 KGHSH, CDR2 LQKENI. J gave up 0 bases and V 8 bases, and 4 bases lay outside the gene matches. The CDR3 sequence is 13 residues long. This TCR was recovered from a woman in her twenties or thirties in good health. Sequenced sample: central memory CD4+ T cells from blood. The chain employs TRBV18 and TRBJ2-7, with 7 bases matching TRBD1. CDR3 sequence (DNA): TGTGCCAGCACCCGGGACAGCTCCTACGAGCAGTACTTC. Encoded protein: CASTRDSSYEQYF. Full variable domain (rest looked up from reference TRBV18 and TRBJ2-7): NAGVMQNPRHLVRRRGQEARLRCSPMKGHSHVYWYRQLPEEGLKFMVYLQKENIIDESGMPKERFSAEFPKEGPSILRIQQVVRGDSAAYFCASTRDSSYEQYFGPGTRLTVT.